This T cell receptor (beta chain) was documented in a study of blood T cell repertoires in COVID-19. Study-wide context: Nucleic acid was either cDNA or gDNA, and it came from T cells, B-cell-depleted T cells, or PBMCs.

Participants' reported clinical history set cohort assignment. In the original workflow: Estimation of nucleated cell counts relied on the amplification of reference gene primers. Assay: immunoSEQ multiplex PCR; the TCRdb copy retains only in-frame clones and omits some. The V and J calls and the clone size are those of that table, but D and trimming were determined from the DNA. The repertoire holds hundreds of thousands of clones, with 70% to 90% as singletons. Sequenced sample: PBMCs or T cells enriched from blood (not recorded which). This receptor was identified in a woman between 35 and 50 years old with acute COVID-19.

The CDR3 is CASDFDRPLDYEQYF. The CDR3 coding sequence is TGTGCCAGCGATTTTGACAGGCCCCTGGACTACGAGCAGTACTTC. The gene calls are TRBV7-6 and TRBJ2-7; tentatively, D is TRBD1 (6 bases). V was clipped by 8 bases and J by 3 bases, with 20 bases between them. This CDR3 is built from 15 residues. The V gene's germline CDR1 is SGHVS and CDR2 FNYEAQ.